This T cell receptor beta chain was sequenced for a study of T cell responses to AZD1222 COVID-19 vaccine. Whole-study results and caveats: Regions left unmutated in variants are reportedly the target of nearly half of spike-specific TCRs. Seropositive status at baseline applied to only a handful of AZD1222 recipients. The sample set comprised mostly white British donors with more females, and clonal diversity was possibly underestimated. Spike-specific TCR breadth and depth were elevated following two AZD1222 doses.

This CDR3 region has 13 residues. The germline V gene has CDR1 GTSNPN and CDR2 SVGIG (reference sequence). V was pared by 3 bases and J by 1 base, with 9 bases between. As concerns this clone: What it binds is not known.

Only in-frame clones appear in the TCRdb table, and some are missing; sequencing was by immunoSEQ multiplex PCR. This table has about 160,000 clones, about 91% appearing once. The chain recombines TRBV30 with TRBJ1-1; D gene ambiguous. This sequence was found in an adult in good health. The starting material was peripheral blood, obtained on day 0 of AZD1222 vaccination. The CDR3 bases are TGTGCCTGGAGCTTACAGCCGAACACTGAAGCTTTCTTT. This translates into CAWSLQPNTEAFF.